A single sample is the source of the 25 T cell receptor beta chains below, sequenced in a study of T cell changes during pregnancy in multiple sclerosis. The method was immunoSEQ multiplex PCR; TCRdb's version includes in-frame clones alone and lacks a portion of them. Here the sample spans 60,000 to 75,000 clones, just over 90% being singletons. The sample was peripheral blood, taken after pregnancy. Every receptor here comes from a female donor with multiple sclerosis, enrolled in a pregnancy study.

The chain uses TRBV2 and TRBJ1-2; 9 bases are shared with TRBD1. The length of the CDR3 is 14 residues. The germline gives CDR1 SNHLY, CDR2 FYNNEI. Unmatched junction bases numbered 6, after V lost 3 bases and J lost 7 bases. CDR3 in DNA: TGTGCCAGCAGTGATGGACAGGGGCCCCTTGGCTACACCTTC. As protein: CASSDGQGPLGYTF.

The rearrangement joins TRBV6-1 to TRBJ2-1; possible D gene TRBD2, 5 bases. The CDR3 is 15 amino acids. V lost 8 bases to trimming and J lost 0 bases, with 14 bases between them. Per germline, CDR1 MNHNS and CDR2 SASEGT. For the CDR3, the DNA is TGTGCCAGCGGACCCCTACTAGACTCCTACAATGAGCAGTTCTTC. It specifies CASGPLLDSYNEQFF.

The gene calls are TRBV18 and TRBJ2-2; no clear D gene. Trimming shortened V by 1 base and J by 4 bases, and 10 bases separated the two germline ends. The length of the CDR3 is 15 residues. Germline loops: CDR1 KGHSH, CDR2 LQKENI. CDR3 loop: CASSPLIASTGELFF. The DNA for the CDR3 is TGTGCCAGCTCACCACTGATAGCAAGCACCGGGGAGCTGTTTTTT.

The chain joins TRBV9 to TRBJ2-3, with TRBD2 matching over 10 bases. The CDR3 spans 16 residues. Germline CDR1 and CDR2: SGDLS and YYNGEE. The V segment lost 0 bases and the J segment 5 bases; nucleotides outside the gene matches: 6. Written as DNA, the CDR3 is TGTGCCAGCAGCGTAGGGATAGCGGGAGGCGGAGATACGCAGTATTTT. Residues: CASSVGIAGGGDTQYF.

The chain links TRBV27 to TRBJ2-7, with TRBD2 matching 8 bases. Trimming at V came to 4 bases and at J to 5 bases, leaving 7 bases not matched to a gene. Germline V gene lookup returns CDR1 MNHEY and CDR2 SMNVEV (reference sequence). The CDR3 runs 14 residues. The CDR3 reads CASSSSGSQNEQYF. The DNA for the CDR3 is TGTGCCAGCAGTTCGAGCGGGAGCCAGAACGAGCAGTACTTC.

The rearrangement uses TRBV19 and TRBJ1-4; 7 bases are a match to TRBD1. Germline V lookup: CDR1 LNHDA, CDR2 SQIVND (reference sequence). CDR3 length: 11 amino acids. CDR3 protein: CGSQGDEKLFF. The CDR3 DNA is TGTGGGAGCCAGGGGGATGAAAAACTGTTTTTT.

This chain connects TRBV4-1 to TRBJ2-7; tentative D call: TRBD2 (7 bases). V gave up 3 bases and J gave up 3 bases, with 12 bases separating them. CDR3 length: 14 residues. Germline loops: CDR1 MGHRA, CDR2 YSYEKL. The CDR3 nucleotides read TGCGCCAGCAGCCACGAAAGGGGGGGCTACGAGCAGTACTTC. Translated, it gives CASSHERGGYEQYF.

The genes are TRBV11-2 and TRBJ1-5; TRBD1 might be the D (6 bases). Looked up from germline, CDR1 is SGHAT and CDR2 is FQNNGV. The CDR3 is made up of 15 amino acids. V shed 5 bases and J shed 1 base, with 12 bases lying between them. The CDR3 sequence is CASSNTGLSNQPQHF. The CDR3 nucleotides read TGTGCCAGCAGCAATACAGGGTTAAGCAATCAGCCCCAGCATTTT.

The rearrangement uses TRBV7-2 and TRBJ2-1, with D possibly TRBD2 on 6 matching bases. The V end lost 5 bases, the J end lost 4 bases, and 12 bases lay between the germline ends. CDR3 length: 14 residues. Germline CDR1 is SGHTA and CDR2 is FQGNSA. The CDR3 DNA is TGTGCCAGCAGCCGAGGGACTGGATACAATGAGCAGTTCTTC. Protein sequence: CASSRGTGYNEQFF.

This chain joins TRBV10-3 and TRBJ1-4; 8 bases align to TRBD1. This CDR3 has 15 amino acids. The germline gives CDR1 ENHRY, CDR2 SYGVKD. V lost 4 bases and J lost 8; bases outside the gene matches: 9. The CDR3 bases are TGTGCCATCAGTGCGGAGACAGGGGTGGGCGAAAAACTGTTTTTT. Amino acids: CAISAETGVGEKLFF.

The rearrangement joins TRBV5-1 to TRBJ2-2; weak D call: TRBD2 (5 bases). The CDR3 has 14 amino acids. The germline gives CDR1 SGHRS, CDR2 YFSETQ. Trimming cost V 4 bases and J 3 bases, with 10 bases left between them. The CDR3 region has the DNA TGCGCCAGCAGCCCCGGGGAGTACACCGGGGAGCTGTTTTTT. This gives the protein CASSPGEYTGELFF.

The chain combines TRBV27 with TRBJ2-1; 10 bases line up with TRBD1. Per germline, CDR1 MNHEY and CDR2 SMNVEV (reference sequence). The CDR3 has 15 amino acids. V gave up 0 bases and J gave up 9 bases; unmatched junction bases: 5. CDR3 sequence reads: CASSLSTGGVGEQFF. The DNA for the CDR3 is TGTGCCAGCAGTTTATCGACAGGGGGCGTGGGTGAGCAGTTCTTC.

This clone was recorded only once. V usage is TRBV30 and J usage is TRBJ2-5; the match to TRBD2 covers 11 bases. Trimming removed 4 bases from V and 3 bases from J; junction bases left unmatched: 7. Germline V gene lookup returns CDR1 GTSNPN and CDR2 SVGIG (reference sequence). The CDR3 covers 15 residues. The CDR3 region is CAWISGRAEKETQYF. CDR3 nucleotides: TGTGCCTGGATTAGCGGGAGGGCCGAGAAAGAGACCCAGTACTTC.

This chain joins TRBV5-4 and TRBJ2-2, with 9 bases that match TRBD2. With 0 bases clipped from V and 7 bases from J, the junction kept 10 bases outside the gene matches. The germline gives CDR1 SGHNT, CDR2 YYREEE (reference sequence). The CDR3 is 17 amino acids. The CDR3 bases are TGTGCCAGCAGCTTGGATGGCGGGAGGGCCTCTGGCGGGGAGCTGTTTTTT. Amino acid sequence: CASSLDGGRASGGELFF.

The V call is TRBV10-3, the J call TRBJ1-4; D call uncertain. The germline V and J ends were trimmed by 8 bases and 8 bases, with 12 bases remaining between them. The germline V gene encodes CDR1 ENHRY and CDR2 SYGVKD. The CDR3 is 12 amino acids. The CDR3 region is CAIGIPGEKLFF. For the CDR3, the DNA is TGTGCCATCGGGATACCGGGGGAAAAACTGTTTTTT.

The V and J genes are TRBV6-4 and TRBJ2-3; 10 positions match TRBD2. The V gene's germline CDR1 is MRHNA and CDR2 SNTAGT. J gave up 4 bases and V 8 bases, and 9 bases lay outside the gene matches. The CDR3 is 15 residues long. The CDR3 DNA is TGTGCCAGCGCCATTTCTGGGACTAGCGCAGATACGCAGTATTTT. Translating it yields CASAISGTSADTQYF.

The rearrangement links TRBV5-1 to TRBJ2-1; 9 bases line up with TRBD2. J was trimmed by 4 bases and V by 5 bases; bases with no gene match: 10. Germline values: CDR1 SGHRS, CDR2 YFSETQ. This CDR3 is built from 16 residues. The CDR3 reads CASRALAGGPYNEQFF. In nucleotides, the CDR3 is TGCGCCAGCAGGGCTTTGGCGGGAGGGCCTTACAATGAGCAGTTCTTC.

This chain links TRBV10-2 with TRBJ1-5; D is undetermined. This CDR3 is 16 amino acids long. Deletions cut 6 bases from V and 4 bases from J, with 19 bases between. Germline assignment: CDR1 WSHSY and CDR2 SAAADI. CDR3 sequence (DNA): TGCGCCAGCAGCCTAGACTCACGGGGTCTAAATCAGCCCCAGCATTTT. This codes for CASSLDSRGLNQPQHF.

The chain is built from TRBV28 and TRBJ2-7; 8 bases match TRBD1. Germline values: CDR1 MDHEN, CDR2 SYDVKM. With V trimmed by 3 bases and J by 7 bases, 11 bases remained unmatched. CDR3 length: 15 amino acids. The CDR3 DNA sequence: TGTGCCAGCAGTTTGAACGGACAGGGCCGGGGTGAGCAGTACTTC. Translated: CASSLNGQGRGEQYF.

The rearrangement links TRBV28 to TRBJ2-7; the match to TRBD1 covers 7 bases. Germline CDR1 and CDR2: MDHEN and SYDVKM. J lost 1 base, V lost 6 bases, and 9 bases had no gene match. CDR3 length: 15 residues. The CDR3 nucleotides are TGTGCCAGCAGCTCAGAAGGGACAGTATCCTACGAGCAGTACTTC. This gives the protein CASSSEGTVSYEQYF.

The V and J genes are TRBV7-9 and TRBJ1-5; D is perhaps TRBD1 (5 bases). Germline loops: CDR1 SEHNR, CDR2 FQNEAQ (reference sequence). The CDR3 spans 15 residues. V was trimmed by 1 base and J by 7 bases, leaving 14 bases between them. CDR3 nucleotide sequence: TGTGCCAGCAGCTTAGAAGGGGAGGGAGGCCAGCCCCAGCATTTT. Encoded protein: CASSLEGEGGQPQHF.

This rearrangement joins TRBV18 to TRBJ1-2; D gene uncertain. CDR1 is KGHSH, CDR2 LQKENI, per germline. Trimming took 3 bases from V and 2 from J, leaving 13 bases between them. CDR3 length: 15 residues. The CDR3 reads CASSPQGAENYGYTF. The DNA for the CDR3 is TGTGCCAGCTCACCGCAAGGAGCTGAAAACTATGGCTACACCTTC.

The rearrangement joins TRBV5-1 to TRBJ2-1; D call uncertain. CDR3 length: 15 residues. V was clipped by 0 bases and J by 0 bases, with 7 bases between them. From germline, CDR1 is SGHRS and CDR2 YFSETQ. The CDR3, as DNA: TGCGCCAGCAGCTTGGACCGCGGCTCCTACAATGAGCAGTTCTTC. As protein: CASSLDRGSYNEQFF.

The chain recombines TRBV7-8 with TRBJ1-4, with D maybe TRBD1 (6 bases). Trimming took off 6 bases at V and 4 bases at J, with 18 bases between the two ends. The CDR3 has 16 residues. CDR1 is SGHVS and CDR2 is FQNEAQ in the germline V gene. CDR3 DNA sequence: TGTGCCAGCAGTAGGGGGATGAGGGGCGGTAATGAAAAACTGTTTTTT. Residues: CASSRGMRGGNEKLFF. The full variable domain, its missing parts supplied by reference TRBV7-8 and TRBJ1-4, is GAGVSQSPRYKVAKRGQDVALRCDPISGHVSLFWYQQALGQGPEFLTYFQNEAQLDKSGLPSDRFFAERPEGSVSTLKIQRTQQEDSAVYLCASSRGMRGGNEKLFFGSGTQLSVL.

The chain is built from TRBV5-4 and TRBJ2-2; 13 bases agree with TRBD2. The CDR3 extends over 18 amino acids. Looked up from germline, CDR1 is SGHNT and CDR2 is YYREEE (reference sequence). Germline trimming cut 3 bases from V and 4 bases from J; bases unmatched to any gene: 9. CDR3 nucleotide sequence: TGTGCCAGCAGCTCCAAACTAGCGGGAGGGCCGGCCACCGGGGAGCTGTTTTTT. It codes for CASSSKLAGGPATGELFF.